The clone carrying this T cell receptor beta chain was detected many times. These data belong to a study of T-cell reconstitution after alpha-beta-depleted transplantation in children. V was trimmed by 3 bases and J by 0 bases, leaving 3 bases between them. The CDR3 contains 13 residues. Unique molecular identifiers tagged the TCRbeta library. TCRdb independently ran MiXCR on the PCR reads; one entry per CDR3 protein. The repertoire holds 700,000 or so distinct CDR3 sequences, with about 12% as singletons. This sample comprised PBMCs, obtained before TCRalphabeta/CD19-depleted stem cell transplant. This rearrangement joins TRBV12-3 or TRBV12-4 to TRBJ1-5, with D unclear. The clonotype was recovered from a girl aged 2-10 years with congenital amegakaryocytic thrombocytopenia, due to receive a stem cell transplant. The CDR3 DNA is TGTGCCAGCAGTTTTGTTAGCAATCAGCCCCAGCATTTT. Its protein product is CASSFVSNQPQHF.